The 2 T cell receptor beta chains below come from one sample, sequenced in a study of post-analysis software for immune sequencing data. Unique molecular identifiers tagged the TCR beta cDNA libraries. Each CDR3 protein gets one entry after TCRdb re-called the PCR reads with MiXCR. The table lists roughly 870,000 distinct CDR3 sequences, roughly 50% of them singletons. Points from the study as a whole: Included in a set of about 5 TRBV segments more frequent in patients than controls were TRBV5-6, TRBV5-1 and TRBV20-1.

These receptors have no known antigen. Input material: blood. These receptors all stem from a girl aged 10-17 years with multiple sclerosis.

The gene calls are TRBV5-1 and TRBJ2-7; the match to TRBD2 covers 10 bases. The CDR3 extends over 14 amino acids. V was clipped by 7 bases and J by 9 bases; unmatched bases: 13. Germline values: CDR1 SGHRS, CDR2 YFSETQ. CDR3 nucleotide sequence: TGCGCCAGCTCACCCCGGACTAGCGGCCCTGCGCAGTACTTC. Protein sequence: CASSPRTSGPAQYF.

This clonotype was seen only a few times. The V gene is TRBV20-1, the J gene TRBJ1-6; TRBD1 is a possible D gene (6 bases). The CDR3 contains 15 residues. Trimming cost V 1 base and J 8 bases, with 15 bases left between them. Per the germline V gene, CDR1 is DFQATT and CDR2 is SNEGSKA (reference sequence). CDR3 sequence (DNA): TGCAGTGCTAGAGTTGGTGACAGGCCCCATTCACCCCTCCACTTT. It translates to CSARVGDRPHSPLHF.